The 27 T cell receptor beta chains presented below share a single source sample, sequenced in a study of blood T cell repertoires in COVID-19. Some clones are missing from TCRdb's copy, which holds only in-frame ones; the method was immunoSEQ multiplex PCR. The table has some 180,000 clones, roughly 79% seen once. Sequencing was carried out using peripheral blood. All receptors derive from a woman aged 40 to 49 with COVID-19, enrolled during active disease.

The chain recombines TRBV9 with TRBJ1-1, with D perhaps matching TRBD1 (6 bases). CDR1 is SGDLS and CDR2 is YYNGEE in the germline V gene. This CDR3 is built from 14 residues. Trimming took 6 bases from V and 0 from J, leaving 12 bases between them. This CDR3 reads CASTKGDMNTEAFF. DNA for the CDR3: TGTGCCAGCACAAAGGGGGACATGAACACTGAAGCTTTCTTT.

This clone appeared many times. The CDR3 DNA follows: TGCAGTGCAAAGCTTATCACTGAAGCTTTCTTT. Protein: CSAKLITEAFF. The chain combines TRBV20-1 with TRBJ1-1; unclear D gene. Germline CDR1 reads DFQATT; CDR2 reads SNEGSKA (reference sequence). The CDR3 is made up of 11 amino acids. Trimming cost V 6 bases and J 4 bases, with 9 bases left between them.

This chain joins TRBV5-4 and TRBJ2-2, with a possible D match to TRBD2 (6 bases). Germline V lookup: CDR1 SGHNT, CDR2 YYREEE (reference sequence). The V end was cut by 6 bases, the J end by 4 bases, with 19 bases between. The CDR3 covers 16 residues. The CDR3 here is CASTNGGRTSTGELFF. CDR3 DNA sequence: TGTGCCAGCACCAACGGAGGGAGGACCTCCACCGGGGAGCTGTTTTTT.

The V call is TRBV19, the J call TRBJ1-2; a possible D gene is TRBD1 (5 bases). CDR1 is LNHDA, CDR2 SQIVND, per germline (reference sequence). The CDR3 has 15 amino acids. V was trimmed by 4 bases and J by 4 bases, leaving 16 bases between them. In DNA, the CDR3 is TGTGCCAGTAGTAACCAGGGTGGCGGACGCTATGGCTACACCTTC. Its translation is CASSNQGGGRYGYTF.

The chain carries TRBV27 and TRBJ1-1, with TRBD1 matching 7 bases. V was pared by 5 bases and J by 1 base, with 10 bases of the junction left unmatched. The CDR3 has 16 residues. Germline lookup yields CDR1 MNHEY and CDR2 SMNVEV (reference sequence). CDR3 bases: TGTGCCAGCAGTAATATAGCCGGGACAGCGAACACTGAAGCTTTCTTT. Translation gives CASSNIAGTANTEAFF.

The V and J genes are TRBV28 and TRBJ2-1; maybe TRBD1 (6 bases). This CDR3 is built from 16 residues. CDR1 MDHEN and CDR2 SYDVKM come from the germline V gene. V was pared by 4 bases and J by 4 bases, with 17 bases between. CDR3 in DNA: TGTGCCAGCAGTTCAAGAGGGGGAGCGGATTACAATGAGCAGTTCTTC. It codes for CASSSRGGADYNEQFF.

The chain recombines TRBV5-1 with TRBJ2-1, with D possibly being TRBD2 (5 bases). The V and J ends lost 0 bases and 9 bases respectively, with 19 bases between them. Germline CDR1 reads SGHRS; CDR2 reads YFSETQ. The CDR3 is 16 residues long. CDR3 coding DNA: TGCGCCAGCAGCTTGGCTATGCGGGTTCCTCCCGGTGAGCAGTTCTTC. Its translation: CASSLAMRVPPGEQFF.

This chain joins TRBV5-4 and TRBJ2-3, with a tentative D call TRBD1 (6 bases). The CDR3 consists of 15 residues. V was shortened by 0 bases and J by 0 bases, with 8 bases between the two germline ends. Looked up from germline, CDR1 is SGHNT and CDR2 is YYREEE (reference sequence). The CDR3 loop reads CASSLGRGSTDTQYF. CDR3 coding DNA: TGTGCCAGCAGCTTGGGCAGGGGCAGCACAGATACGCAGTATTTT.

CDR3 loop: CASSLQGESYNEQFF. CDR3 nucleotides: TGTGCCAGCAGTTTACAGGGGGAATCCTACAATGAGCAGTTCTTC. The chain combines TRBV27 with TRBJ2-1, with TRBD1 matching 7 bases. The CDR3 covers 15 residues. V lost 2 bases to trimming and J lost 1 base; unmatched junction nucleotides: 2. CDR1 is MNHEY, CDR2 SMNVEV, per germline (reference sequence).

Many counts were recorded for this clone. The rearrangement links TRBV5-6 to TRBJ2-5, with 11 bases identical to TRBD2. Germline CDR1 reads SGHDT; CDR2 reads YYEEEE. The ends lost 4 bases at V and 7 bases at J; junction bases unmatched: 12. This CDR3 region has 16 residues. CDR3 coding DNA: TGTGCCAGCAGCGCAAGACTAGCGGGAAGACCTGGGACCCAGTACTTC. This sequence encodes CASSARLAGRPGTQYF. The full variable domain, completed using reference TRBV5-6 and TRBJ2-5, is DAGVTQSPTHLIKTRGQQVTLRCSPKSGHDTVSWYQQALGQGPQFIFQYYEEEERQRGNFPDRFSGHQFPNYSSELNVNALLLGDSALYLCASSARLAGRPGTQYFGPGTRLLVL.

This clone occurred a few times. This rearrangement joins TRBV5-1 to TRBJ1-5, with no clear D. Germline loops: CDR1 SGHRS, CDR2 YFSETQ. V lost 6 bases and J lost 3, with 4 bases in between. The CDR3 consists of 11 residues. The DNA for the CDR3 is TGCGCCAGCACCAACAATCAGCCCCAGCATTTT. It encodes CASTNNQPQHF.

This chain links TRBV6-5 with TRBJ2-1; the D gene is possibly TRBD2 (6 bases). Trimming took 7 bases from V and 5 from J, leaving 18 bases between them. This CDR3 comprises 15 residues. Germline V gene sequence: CDR1 MNHEY, CDR2 SVGAGI. This CDR3 reads CASTYLGGRNNEQFF. The CDR3 DNA reads TGTGCCAGCACCTACTTGGGGGGTCGAAACAATGAGCAGTTCTTC.

The chain links TRBV6-1 to TRBJ2-7; 10 nucleotides align to TRBD2. Germline lookup yields CDR1 MNHNS and CDR2 SASEGT. This CDR3 spans 15 amino acids. Here the CDR3 DNA reads TGTGCGACGCAGAGGCTAGCGGGAGCTTCCTACGAGCAGTACTTC. The encoded protein is CATQRLAGASYEQYF.

The V call is TRBV7-6, the J call TRBJ2-2, with TRBD2 matching over 10 bases. This CDR3 comprises 19 residues. The trim removed 1 base at V and 6 bases at J, leaving 14 bases unmatched. Germline values: CDR1 SGHVS, CDR2 FNYEAQ. The CDR3 spells CASSLVRFGLAGVSGELFF. Here the CDR3 DNA reads TGTGCCAGCAGCTTAGTTCGGTTTGGTCTAGCGGGAGTATCCGGGGAGCTGTTTTTT.

This sequence joins TRBV7-9 and TRBJ1-2, with D hard to call. The CDR3 covers 14 residues. Germline V gives CDR1 SEHNR, CDR2 FQNEAQ (reference sequence). Trimming cost V 1 base and J 0 bases, with 6 bases left between them. CDR3 sequence: CASSLVEANYGYTF. DNA for the CDR3: TGTGCCAGCAGCTTAGTAGAAGCTAACTATGGCTACACCTTC.

V gene TRBV6-2 or TRBV6-3 combines with J gene TRBJ1-3; D uncertain. The V end was cut by 2 bases, the J end by 4 bases, with 15 bases between. The CDR3 loop spans 16 amino acids. The germline V gene has CDR1 MNHEY and CDR2 SVGEGT. This CDR3 is CASSYHSRLAGNTIYF. The DNA of the CDR3 is TGTGCCAGCAGTTACCATAGTAGACTGGCAGGAAACACCATATATTTT.

The chain is built from TRBV13 and TRBJ2-2; tentative D call: TRBD1 (5 bases). The ends were cut back, 5 bases at V and 0 bases at J, with 16 bases in the middle. Germline CDR1 and CDR2: PRHDT and FYEKMQ (reference sequence). This CDR3 contains 17 residues. CDR3 sequence: CASSQTKDRPNTGELFF. CDR3 coding DNA: TGTGCCAGCAGCCAAACAAAAGACAGACCGAACACCGGGGAGCTGTTTTTT.

This chain joins TRBV7-8 and TRBJ2-7; 11 bases match TRBD2. The germline CDR1 and CDR2 sequences are SGHVS and FQNEAQ. The CDR3 is made up of 13 amino acids. V was pared by 4 bases and J by 6 bases, with 2 bases of the junction left unmatched. CDR3 DNA: TGTGCCAGCAGCTCGCTAGCGGGAGGCGAGCAGTACTTC. Translated: CASSSLAGGEQYF.

The chain's CDR3 is CASSLMATGGEETQYF. In DNA form, the CDR3 reads TGCGCCAGCAGCTTGATGGCGACAGGGGGCGAAGAGACCCAGTACTTC. The chain employs TRBV5-1 and TRBJ2-5, with 10 nucleotides matching TRBD1. This CDR3 has 16 amino acids. V dropped 1 base and J dropped 3; count of bases not matched to a gene: 6. The germline CDR1 and CDR2 sequences are SGHRS and YFSETQ.

The chain couples TRBV7-8 to TRBJ2-7, with 10 bases lining up with TRBD2. J was trimmed by 7 bases and V by 0 bases; bases with no gene match: 12. This CDR3 comprises 17 residues. Germline-derived CDR1 and CDR2 are SGHVS and FQNEAQ. Here the CDR3 DNA reads TGTGCCAGCAGCTTAGCGGGGGCTAGCGGGGGAAAGTGGGAGCAGTACGTC. It is translated as CASSLAGASGGKWEQYV.

This clone was detected once. The chain carries TRBV18 and TRBJ1-5; 9 bases agree with TRBD1. The J segment lost 9 bases and the V segment lost 1 base, leaving 19 bases of the junction unmatched. Germline values: CDR1 KGHSH, CDR2 LQKENI. The CDR3 is 19 residues long. The DNA for the CDR3 is TGTGCCAGCTCACCACGTGGCTATCAGGACAGGGGCGCCGACTGGCCCCAGCATTTT. It encodes CASSPRGYQDRGADWPQHF. Full variable domain (rest looked up from reference TRBV18 and TRBJ1-5): NAGVMQNPRHLVRRRGQEARLRCSPMKGHSHVYWYRQLPEEGLKFMVYLQKENIIDESGMPKERFSAEFPKEGPSILRIQQVVRGDSAAYFCASSPRGYQDRGADWPQHFGDGTRLSIL.

The chain combines TRBV3-1 (or the pseudogene TRBV3-2) with TRBJ1-3; 8 bases match TRBD1. V shed 4 bases, J shed 3 bases, and the junction held 11 bases outside the gene matches. CDR3 size: 17 residues. Germline loops: CDR1 LGHDT, CDR2 YNNKEL (reference sequence). CDR3 coding DNA: TGTGCCAGCAGCCGCGGGACAGGCCTCGCGCGTGGAAACACCATATATTTT. Translation gives CASSRGTGLARGNTIYF.

The CDR3 loop is CAWMQGDTEAFF. The DNA of the CDR3 is TGTGCCTGGATGCAGGGGGACACTGAAGCTTTCTTT. V gene TRBV30 combines with J gene TRBJ1-1, with 7 bases matching TRBD1. The V gene's germline CDR1 is GTSNPN and CDR2 SVGIG (reference sequence). The CDR3 sequence is 12 residues long. With 4 bases clipped from V and 3 bases from J, the junction kept 2 bases outside the gene matches.

This chain links TRBV19 with TRBJ2-2; 9 bases line up with TRBD2. The CDR3 runs to 16 residues. CDR1 LNHDA and CDR2 SQIVND come from the germline V gene (reference sequence). V lost 3 bases to trimming and J lost 7 bases; unmatched junction nucleotides: 9. CDR3 amino acids: CASSMFAGGFYGELFF. CDR3 bases: TGTGCCAGTAGTATGTTTGCGGGGGGGTTTTACGGGGAGCTGTTTTTT.

CDR3 sequence reads: CASSFQQGASYGYTF. In nucleotides, the CDR3 is TGTGCCAGCAGCTTTCAACAGGGGGCGTCCTATGGCTACACCTTC. This chain joins TRBV7-9 and TRBJ1-2; TRBD1 matches at 9 bases. The CDR3 covers 15 residues. The germline V gene has CDR1 SEHNR and CDR2 FQNEAQ (reference sequence). V shed 3 bases and J 4 bases; nucleotides not matched to a gene: 6.

The gene calls are TRBV27 and TRBJ2-7; weak D call: TRBD2 (6 bases). CDR1 is MNHEY, CDR2 SMNVEV, per germline (reference sequence). CDR3 length: 16 residues. V lost 5 bases and J lost 3, with 20 bases in between. CDR3 loop: CASSASSGVINYEQYF. In DNA, the CDR3 is TGTGCCAGCAGTGCCTCTTCGGGAGTAATCAACTACGAGCAGTACTTC.

V gene TRBV27 combines with J gene TRBJ1-2; 7 bases map to TRBD1. V dropped 2 bases and J dropped 4; count of bases not matched to a gene: 4. Per the germline V gene, CDR1 is MNHEY and CDR2 is SMNVEV (reference sequence). This CDR3 contains 14 residues. CDR3 nucleotide sequence: TGTGCCAGCAGTTTAAAGGGGGCGGGCTATGGCTACACCTTC. Translating it yields CASSLKGAGYGYTF.